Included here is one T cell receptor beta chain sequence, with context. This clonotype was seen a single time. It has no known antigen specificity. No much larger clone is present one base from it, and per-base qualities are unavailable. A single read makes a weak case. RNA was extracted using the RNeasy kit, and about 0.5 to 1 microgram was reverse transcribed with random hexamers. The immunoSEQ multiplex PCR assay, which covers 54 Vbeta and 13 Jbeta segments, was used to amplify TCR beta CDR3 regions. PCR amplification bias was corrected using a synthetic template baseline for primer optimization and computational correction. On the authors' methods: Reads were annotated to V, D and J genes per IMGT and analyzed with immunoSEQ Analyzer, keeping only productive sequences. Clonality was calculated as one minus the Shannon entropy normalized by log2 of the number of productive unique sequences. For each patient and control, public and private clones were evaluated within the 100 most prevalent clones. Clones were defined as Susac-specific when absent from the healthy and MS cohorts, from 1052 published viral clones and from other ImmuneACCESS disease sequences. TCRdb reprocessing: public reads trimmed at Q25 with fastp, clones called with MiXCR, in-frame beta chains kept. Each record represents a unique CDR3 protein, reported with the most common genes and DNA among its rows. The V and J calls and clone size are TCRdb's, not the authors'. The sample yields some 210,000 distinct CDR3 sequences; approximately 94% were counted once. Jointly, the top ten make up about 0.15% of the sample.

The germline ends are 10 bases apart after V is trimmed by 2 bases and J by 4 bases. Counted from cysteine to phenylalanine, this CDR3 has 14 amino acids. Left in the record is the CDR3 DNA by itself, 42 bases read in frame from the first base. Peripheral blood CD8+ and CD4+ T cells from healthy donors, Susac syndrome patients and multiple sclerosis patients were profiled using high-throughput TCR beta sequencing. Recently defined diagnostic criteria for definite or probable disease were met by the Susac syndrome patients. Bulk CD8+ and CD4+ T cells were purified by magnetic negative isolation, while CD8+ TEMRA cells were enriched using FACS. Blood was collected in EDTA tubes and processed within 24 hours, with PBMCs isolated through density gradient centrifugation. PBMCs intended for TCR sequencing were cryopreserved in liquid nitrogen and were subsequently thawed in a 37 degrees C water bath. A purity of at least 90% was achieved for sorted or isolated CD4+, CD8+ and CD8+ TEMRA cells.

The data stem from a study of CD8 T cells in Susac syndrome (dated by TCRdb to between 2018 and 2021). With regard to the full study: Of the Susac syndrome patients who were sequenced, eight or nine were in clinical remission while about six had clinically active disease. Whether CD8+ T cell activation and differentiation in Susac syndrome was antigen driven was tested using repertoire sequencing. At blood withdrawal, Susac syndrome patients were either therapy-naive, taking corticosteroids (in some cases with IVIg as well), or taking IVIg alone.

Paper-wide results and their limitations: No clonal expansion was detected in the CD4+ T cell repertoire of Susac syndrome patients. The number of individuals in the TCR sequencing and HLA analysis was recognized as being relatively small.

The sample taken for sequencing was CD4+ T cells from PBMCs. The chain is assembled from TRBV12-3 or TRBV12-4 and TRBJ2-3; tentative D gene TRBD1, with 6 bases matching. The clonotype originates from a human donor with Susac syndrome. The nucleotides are TGTGCCAGCAGTTTATGGGGGCGGCCAGATACGCAGTATTTT. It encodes CASSLWGRPDTQYF.